The 30 T cell receptor beta chains below were found in one sample sequenced in a study of blood T cells in healthy people across ages (dated by TCRdb to between 2014 and 2017). Library prep was done by 5' RACE. This sample was sequenced with an Illumina HiSeq 2500. A second roughly 7 to 11 cycle PCR used a sample-barcoded 5' primer and a J-beta primer mix. The public reads were reanalyzed by TCRdb: fastp trimming at Q25, MiXCR alignment, in-frame beta chains only. Each CDR3 protein appears once, grouped with its most common genes and DNA. The sample profile shows hundreds of thousands of distinct CDR3 sequences; about 21% of them were found once. The leading ten clones occupy roughly 3.4% of the sample. Sequencing used blood. These receptors were obtained from a man aged 70 or older in good health.

This chain uses TRBV7-2 with TRBJ2-1; the D gene is possibly TRBD2 (5 bases). CDR1 SGHTA and CDR2 FQGNSA come from the germline V gene. CDR3 length equals 16 residues. V lost 5 bases and J lost 1, with 15 bases in between. CDR3 nucleotides: TGTGCCAGCAGCACCCAACTAGATCCGTCCTACAATGAGCAGTTCTTC. Its translation is CASSTQLDPSYNEQFF.

This clonotype was picked up a small number of times. The rearrangement links TRBV24-1 to TRBJ2-3; 12 bases match TRBD2. The CDR3 extends over 15 amino acids. Germline V gene sequence: CDR1 KGHDR, CDR2 SFDVKD. After removal of 10 bases from V and 7 bases from J, the junction contained 11 bases not matched to a gene. This chain's CDR3 is CATGTSGSSGNTQYF. In nucleotides, the CDR3 is TGTGCCACTGGGACTAGCGGGTCGTCGGGGAATACGCAGTATTTT.

The chain has TRBV6-1 and TRBJ2-5, with 10 bases matching TRBD1. Germline CDR1 and CDR2: MNHNS and SASEGT. There are 15 residues in the CDR3. Unmatched junction bases numbered 6, after V lost 4 bases and J lost 4 bases. The CDR3 region has the DNA TGTGCCAGCAGTGGCCGGGACAGGGGAGTAGAGACCCAGTACTTC. Its translation: CASSGRDRGVETQYF.

This clonotype appeared a few times. V usage is TRBV9 and J usage is TRBJ2-1; D call uncertain. Germline values: CDR1 SGDLS, CDR2 YYNGEE. Trimming cost V 3 bases and J 10 bases, with 8 bases left between them. The CDR3 runs 11 residues. In DNA form, the CDR3 reads TGTGCCAGCAGCGCCTCACGCGAGCAGTTCTTC. Translation: CASSASREQFF.

The chain is built from TRBV28 and TRBJ2-5, with 8 nucleotides matching TRBD1. J lost 9 bases, V lost 3 bases, and 12 bases had no gene match. The CDR3 is 15 amino acids. CDR1 MDHEN and CDR2 SYDVKM come from the germline V gene. DNA of the CDR3: TGTGCCAGCAGTTTCGGGACAGGCCTGATCGGGGCCCAGTACTTC. Translation gives CASSFGTGLIGAQYF.

This clonotype has a handful of counts. V is TRBV20-1 and J is TRBJ2-1, with D perhaps given as TRBD1 or TRBD2 (6 bases each). The ends were cut back, 6 bases at V and 7 bases at J, with 16 bases in the middle. Germline V gene lookup returns CDR1 DFQATT and CDR2 SNEGSKA (reference sequence). CDR3 length: 13 residues. DNA for the CDR3: TGCAGTGCCCACGGAGGGGGGAAGAATGAGCAGTTCTTC. Amino acids: CSAHGGGKNEQFF.

Notes on this clonotype: It is likely a read error, because the conserved phenylalanine at the end of the CDR3 is missing. The V and J genes are TRBV12-3 or TRBV12-4 and TRBJ1-2; a weak D match, TRBD1 (5 bases). The length of the CDR3 is 13 residues. V lost 4 bases, J lost 6 bases, and 12 bases lay in between. Here the CDR3 reads CASSSRGFDGYTL. The CDR3 nucleotides read TGTGCCAGCAGTTCACGGGGCTTTGATGGCTACACCCTC.

V gene TRBV7-2 combines with J gene TRBJ2-5; D remains unclear. The CDR3 has 14 residues. Per germline, CDR1 SGHTA and CDR2 FQGNSA. Trimming stripped 3 bases from V and 4 bases from J, with 12 bases between. This CDR3 reads CASSLGSRRETQYF. DNA for the CDR3: TGTGCCAGCAGCTTGGGGTCTAGGCGAGAGACCCAGTACTTC.

The chain has TRBV28 and TRBJ1-5, with TRBD1 matching 7 bases. The J segment lost 2 bases and the V segment lost 7 bases, leaving 11 bases of the junction unmatched. Germline CDR1 and CDR2: MDHEN and SYDVKM. This CDR3 comprises 16 residues. The CDR3 protein is CASTDPGTAGNQPQHF. The CDR3 nucleotides read TGTGCCAGCACTGACCCCGGGACAGCGGGCAATCAGCCCCAGCATTTT.

This chain connects TRBV24-1 to TRBJ2-7; tentative D call: TRBD2 (6 bases). The CDR3 is 12 residues long. Looked up from germline, CDR1 is KGHDR and CDR2 is SFDVKD. Between the trimmed V and J ends, which lost 9 bases and 3 bases, there was a span of 11 bases. CDR3: CATGGSGYEQYF. DNA for the CDR3: TGTGCCACCGGAGGGAGCGGCTACGAGCAGTACTTC.

This clonotype was seen a few times. The chain links TRBV28 to TRBJ2-1; perhaps TRBD2 as D (7 bases). There are 14 residues in the CDR3. Germline-derived CDR1 and CDR2 are MDHEN and SYDVKM. Trimming removed 3 bases from V and 9 bases from J, with 15 bases in between. CDR3 sequence (DNA): TGTGCCAGCAGTTTTAAGGCAGGGGAGGGTGAGCAGTTCTTC. Its translation is CASSFKAGEGEQFF.

This clonotype showed up many times. The V and J genes are TRBV3-1 and TRBJ2-7; D unresolved. This CDR3 is 14 amino acids long. Trimming removed 3 bases at V and 0 bases at J, with 9 bases between. The germline V gene has CDR1 LGHDT and CDR2 YNNKEL (reference sequence). CDR3 in amino acids: CASSQGLSSYEQYF. The CDR3 bases are TGTGCCAGCAGCCAGGGCCTAAGCTCCTACGAGCAGTACTTC.

This clonotype was seen only a few times. J is TRBJ2-3 and V is TRBV7-2; D perhaps matches TRBD1 (6 bases). CDR1 is SGHTA, CDR2 FQGNSA, per germline. Between the trimmed V and J ends, which lost 1 base and 1 base, there was a span of 9 bases. There are 15 residues in the CDR3. CDR3 bases: TGTGCCAGCAGCTTAGACCGGACAGGCACAGATACGCAGTATTTT. Translating it yields CASSLDRTGTDTQYF.

V usage is TRBV28 and J usage is TRBJ2-7; no clear D. The CDR3 is made up of 12 amino acids. Trimming removed 5 bases at V and 4 bases at J, with 9 bases between. Germline CDR1 MDHEN, CDR2 SYDVKM. For the CDR3, the DNA is TGTGCCAGCAGTAGCTGTCGGTACGAGCAGTACTTC. This encodes CASSSCRYEQYF.

This clonotype was picked up a small number of times. The rearrangement joins TRBV5-1 to TRBJ2-7; 13 nucleotides align to TRBD2. V lost 3 bases and J lost 2; bases outside the gene matches: 5. CDR1 and CDR2 (germline): SGHRS, YFSETQ. This CDR3 has 16 amino acids. DNA of the CDR3: TGCGCCAGCAGCTACGGACTAGCGGGAGAGGCCTACGAGCAGTACTTC. Residues: CASSYGLAGEAYEQYF.

The rearrangement uses TRBV29-1 and TRBJ1-1; D not resolved. The germline gives CDR1 SQVTM, CDR2 ANQGSEA. V was cut by 2 bases and J by 7 bases, with 11 bases left in between. This CDR3 is 12 amino acids long. CDR3 sequence: CSVEPAGFEAFF. The CDR3 nucleotides are TGCAGCGTTGAACCGGCGGGTTTTGAAGCTTTCTTT. Supplemented by reference TRBV29-1 and TRBJ1-1, the full variable domain reads SAVISQKPSRDICQRGTSLTIQCQVDSQVTMMFWYRQQPGQSLTLIATANQGSEATYESGFVIDKFPISRPNLTFSTLTVSNMSPEDSSIYLCSVEPAGFEAFFGQGTRLTVV.

The chain's CDR3 is CSARDRDSRMTIYF. The CDR3 bases are TGCAGTGCTAGAGATCGGGACTCCCGAATGACCATATATTTT. The chain couples TRBV20-1 to TRBJ1-3, with D possibly TRBD1 on 5 matching bases. The V end lost 0 bases, the J end lost 10 bases, and 16 bases lay between the germline ends. CDR1 and CDR2 from the germline V gene are DFQATT and SNEGSKA (reference sequence). CDR3 size: 14 residues.

CDR3 DNA sequence: TGCAGTGCTAGAGATCAGAGACAGGGGCCATATACGCAGTATTTT. This sequence encodes CSARDQRQGPYTQYF. The chain combines TRBV20-1 with TRBJ2-3; 8 nucleotides align to TRBD1. Germline CDR1 reads DFQATT; CDR2 reads SNEGSKA (reference sequence). CDR3 length: 15 residues. Trimming took 0 bases from V and 7 from J; bases not matched to a gene: 9.

The chain joins TRBV6-5 to TRBJ2-1; no reliable D call. In germline, CDR1 is MNHEY, CDR2 SVGAGI. V was shortened by 5 bases and J by 6 bases, with 8 bases between the two germline ends. There are 12 residues in the CDR3. The CDR3 loop reads CASSTPGNEQFF. In DNA form, the CDR3 reads TGTGCCAGCAGTACCCCAGGCAATGAGCAGTTCTTC.

The rearrangement joins TRBV6-5 to TRBJ2-3, with D possibly matching TRBD2 (6 bases). This CDR3 has 13 residues. CDR1 and CDR2 (germline): MNHEY, SVGAGI. V lost 8 bases, J lost 3 bases, and 12 bases lay in between. CDR3 coding DNA: TGTGCCAGCGGGCGGGGTAGGACAGATACGCAGTATTTT. The encoded protein is CASGRGRTDTQYF.

The gene calls are TRBV4-1 and TRBJ2-2, with D possibly TRBD1 on 5 matching bases. CDR1 and CDR2 (germline): MGHRA, YSYEKL. This CDR3 is built from 15 residues. With 0 bases removed from V and 3 bases from J, the gap between germline ends came to 8 bases. CDR3 coding DNA: TGCGCCAGCAGCCAAGACAGGGTGTACACCGGGGAGCTGTTTTTT. Protein: CASSQDRVYTGELFF.

The sample holds a few counts of this clonotype. V gene TRBV7-2 combines with J gene TRBJ2-7; TRBD1 might be the D (7 bases). Germline CDR1 is SGHTA and CDR2 is FQGNSA. V lost 4 bases and J lost 4, with 14 bases in between. The CDR3 contains 14 residues. CDR3: CASSSSSGGYEQYF. CDR3 DNA sequence: TGTGCCAGCAGCTCCTCGTCAGGGGGGTACGAGCAGTACTTC.

The sample holds a few counts of this clonotype. The chain employs TRBV5-6 and TRBJ1-1, with D possibly being TRBD1 (5 bases). Trimming left V 4 bases short and J 0 bases short, with 10 bases between. In germline, CDR1 is SGHDT, CDR2 YYEEEE. The CDR3 has 14 amino acids. The CDR3 DNA follows: TGTGCCAGCAGCGATTGGGGCCTGAACACTGAAGCTTTCTTT. Translated, it gives CASSDWGLNTEAFF.

This clonotype showed up just a few times. The chain recombines TRBV24-1 with TRBJ2-3; 7 nucleotides align to TRBD2. The V gene's germline CDR1 is KGHDR and CDR2 SFDVKD. J was trimmed by 4 bases and V by 5 bases; bases with no gene match: 8. The length of the CDR3 is 15 residues. CDR3 DNA sequence: TGTGCCACCAGTGTTGCGGGAGTAGGTGCAGATACGCAGTATTTT. This translates into CATSVAGVGADTQYF.

The CDR3 sequence: CASSLRPPQETQYF. The CDR3 coding sequence is TGTGCCAGCAGCCTCCGACCCCCCCAAGAGACCCAGTACTTC. V usage is TRBV5-8 and J usage is TRBJ2-5; D ambiguous. Trimming stripped 4 bases from V and 1 base from J, with 11 bases between. This CDR3 spans 14 amino acids. The germline CDR1 and CDR2 sequences are SGHTS and YDEGEE.

J is TRBJ1-3 and V is TRBV7-9, with D hard to call. The V gene's germline CDR1 is SEHNR and CDR2 FQNEAQ (reference sequence). The CDR3 runs to 16 residues. V was trimmed by 4 bases and J by 0 bases, leaving 13 bases between them. CDR3 DNA sequence: TGTGCCAGCAGCTCCCGGACTCAAGACTCTGGAAACACCATATATTTT. Its translation: CASSSRTQDSGNTIYF.

The chain combines TRBV28 with TRBJ2-7; TRBD2 matches 7 bases. CDR1 MDHEN and CDR2 SYDVKM come from the germline V gene. V lost 7 bases to trimming and J lost 0 bases; unmatched junction nucleotides: 9. The CDR3 length is 15 residues. The DNA of the CDR3 is TGTGCCAGCACCTCAGCGGGAACTCGCTCCTACGAGCAGTACTTC. Translation gives CASTSAGTRSYEQYF.

This chain links TRBV27 with TRBJ2-5; D remains unclear. The better agreement between TRBJ2-1 and the DNA end casts doubt on the J call. CDR1 and CDR2 from the germline V gene are MNHEY and SMNVEV (reference sequence). The CDR3 runs to 13 residues. The CDR3 protein is CASSFVGPSEQFF. CDR3 nucleotide sequence: TGTGCCAGCAGTTTCGTCGGGCCGAGTGAGCAGTTCTTC.

CDR3 coding DNA: TGCAGTGCTAGAGATCTGGGGCAGGGTGGCGGGGAGCTGTTTTTT. It translates to CSARDLGQGGGELFF. The genes are TRBV20-1 and TRBJ2-2; weak D call: TRBD1 (5 bases). With 0 bases removed from V and 7 bases from J, the gap between germline ends came to 15 bases. The germline gives CDR1 DFQATT, CDR2 SNEGSKA (reference sequence). The CDR3 loop spans 15 amino acids.

This clonotype was detected only a few times. This chain joins TRBV12-3 or TRBV12-4 and TRBJ1-5, with a possible D match to TRBD1 (5 bases). V gave up 3 bases and J gave up 6 bases, with 12 bases separating them. This CDR3 is built from 14 residues. The CDR3 loop is CASSLGGMGQPQHF. DNA for the CDR3: TGTGCCAGCAGTTTGGGGGGGATGGGTCAGCCCCAGCATTTT.